One and the same sample provided the 9 T cell receptor beta chains below, sequenced in a study of beta chain features in type 1 diabetes. cDNA synthesis used the whole RNA isolate, giving expressed TCRB sequences. Measured with immunoSEQ multiplex PCR; TCRdb has only the in-frame clones, and not every one. The sample holds roughly 500,000 clones; over 9.5% are singletons and the top ten take 0.045% to 0.06%. The sample taken for sequencing was naive CD4+ T cells from blood. The receptor set was obtained from a young woman in good health.

This clone was observed a handful of times. V is TRBV29-1 and J is TRBJ2-7, with D perhaps matching TRBD1 (6 bases). V was trimmed by 7 bases and J by 7 bases, leaving 17 bases between them. This CDR3 has 12 amino acids. CDR1 and CDR2 from the germline V gene are SQVTM and ANQGSEA. The CDR3: CSAPGRGKEQYF. Written as DNA, the CDR3 is TGCAGCGCCCCCGGCAGGGGCAAGGAGCAGTACTTC.

This clone was detected a few times. This rearrangement joins TRBV5-1 to TRBJ2-1; maybe TRBD1 (6 bases). Trimming cost V 0 bases and J 5 bases, with 15 bases left between them. Per the germline V gene, CDR1 is SGHRS and CDR2 is YFSETQ. CDR3 length: 16 residues. The DNA of the CDR3 is TGCGCCAGCAGCTTGGCAGGGGTTAATCGGGACAATGAGCAGTTCTTC. It specifies CASSLAGVNRDNEQFF.

The V call is TRBV29-1, the J call TRBJ2-7, with 10 bases that match TRBD1. Germline assignment: CDR1 SQVTM and CDR2 ANQGSEA. J was trimmed by 2 bases and V by 7 bases; bases with no gene match: 5. This CDR3 is built from 13 residues. CDR3 loop: CSAKGTGAYEQYF. The CDR3, as DNA: TGCAGCGCAAAGGGGACAGGGGCCTACGAGCAGTACTTC.

This clone was detected only a few times. Additional DNA sequences in this sample encode the identical CDR3. The chain couples TRBV18 to TRBJ1-2; TRBD1 agrees at 9 bases. The CDR3 runs to 15 residues. Trimming cost V 3 bases and J 3 bases; bases outside gene matches: 5. Germline V gene sequence: CDR1 KGHSH, CDR2 LQKENI. The CDR3 bases are TGTGCCAGCTCACCGGGTACAGGGGGCGACTATGGCTACACCTTC. This translates into CASSPGTGGDYGYTF.

This clone was counted a few times. This chain joins TRBV2 and TRBJ2-1; possibly TRBD2 for D (5 bases). Germline lookup yields CDR1 SNHLY and CDR2 FYNNEI. This CDR3 comprises 15 residues. V lost 1 base, J lost 0 bases, and 7 bases lay in between. CDR3 in amino acids: CASSEGLASYNEQFF. The CDR3 bases are TGTGCCAGCAGTGAAGGCCTAGCCTCCTACAATGAGCAGTTCTTC.

In its sample, this clone was seen a few times. The V call is TRBV30, the J call TRBJ2-1, with a possible D match to TRBD1 (5 bases). The length of the CDR3 is 13 residues. CDR1 and CDR2 from the germline V gene are GTSNPN and SVGIG (reference sequence). V shed 5 bases and J shed 8 bases, with 16 bases lying between them. This CDR3 is CAWAWGHRDEQFF. DNA of the CDR3: TGTGCCTGGGCATGGGGCCACCGCGATGAGCAGTTCTTC.

Worth noting for this clone: Different DNA sequences within this sample yield the same CDR3. The chain employs TRBV7-2 and TRBJ2-3; no clear D gene. V lost 4 bases and J lost 6, with 5 bases in between. The germline V gene has CDR1 SGHTA and CDR2 FQGNSA. This CDR3 is 11 amino acids long. CDR3 DNA: TGTGCCAGCAGCTCGAGTGATACGCAGTATTTT. Its translation: CASSSSDTQYF. The whole variable domain, remainder taken from reference TRBV7-2 and TRBJ2-3, is GAGVSQSPSNKVTEKGKDVELRCDPISGHTALYWYRQSLGQGLEFLIYFQGNSAPDKSGLPSDRFSAERTGGSVSTLTIQRTQQEDSAVYLCASSSSDTQYFGPGTRLTVL.

In this sample, this clone turned up a few times. The chain recombines TRBV29-1 with TRBJ2-7; TRBD2 is a possible D gene (7 bases). Germline values: CDR1 SQVTM, CDR2 ANQGSEA. Between the trimmed V and J ends, which lost 4 bases and 0 bases, there was a span of 13 bases. The CDR3 covers 14 residues. The CDR3: CSVGGGGASYEQYF. In nucleotides, the CDR3 is TGCAGCGTTGGGGGCGGGGGCGCCTCCTACGAGCAGTACTTC.

The gene calls are TRBV7-9 and TRBJ1-4; TRBD1 might be the D (5 bases). V lost 5 bases and J lost 0, with 19 bases in between. CDR1 and CDR2 (germline): SEHNR, FQNEAQ (reference sequence). The CDR3 totals 18 residues. CDR3 sequence reads: CASSPALQGRSTNEKLFF. CDR3 sequence (DNA): TGTGCCAGCAGCCCGGCGTTGCAGGGAAGGTCAACTAATGAAAAACTGTTTTTT.